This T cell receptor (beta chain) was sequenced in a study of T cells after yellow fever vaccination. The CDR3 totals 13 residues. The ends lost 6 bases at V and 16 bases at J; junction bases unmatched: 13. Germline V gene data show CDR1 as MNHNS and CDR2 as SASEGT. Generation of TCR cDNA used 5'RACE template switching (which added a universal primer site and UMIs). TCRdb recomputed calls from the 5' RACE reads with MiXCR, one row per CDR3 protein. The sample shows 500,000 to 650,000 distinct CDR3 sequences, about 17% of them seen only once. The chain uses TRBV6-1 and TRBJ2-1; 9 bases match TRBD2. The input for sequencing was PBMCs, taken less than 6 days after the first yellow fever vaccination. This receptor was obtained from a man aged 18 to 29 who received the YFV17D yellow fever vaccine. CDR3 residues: CASSSDVAGVRFF. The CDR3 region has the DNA TGTGCCAGCAGCTCCGACGTAGCGGGGGTCCGATTCTTC.